One and the same sample provided the 10 T cell receptor beta chains below, sequenced in a study of early T cells in non-severe SARS-CoV-2 infection. TCRdb itself ran the 5' RACE reads through MiXCR, one entry per CDR3 protein. The sample lists roughly 61,000 distinct CDR3 sequences, roughly 10% occurring once. Sequenced: whole blood. Every receptor here comes from an adult who was a healthcare worker with PCR-confirmed SARS-CoV-2 infection or an uninfected control (not recorded which).

This clonotype was detected a few times. V and J are TRBV6-2 or TRBV6-3 and TRBJ1-2, with 9 nucleotides matching TRBD1. The CDR3 has 14 amino acids. The germline gives CDR1 MNHEY, CDR2 SVGEGT. J was trimmed by 4 bases and V by 7 bases; bases with no gene match: 7. CDR3 protein: CASIGQGSPYGYTF. The CDR3 coding sequence is TGTGCCAGCATCGGACAGGGGAGTCCCTATGGCTACACCTTC.

The chain recombines TRBV11-2 with TRBJ2-7; weak D call: TRBD1 (6 bases). Trimming took off 3 bases at V and 0 bases at J, with 12 bases between the two ends. This CDR3 is 15 amino acids long. Germline V CDR1 and CDR2: SGHAT, FQNNGV. The CDR3 nucleotides are TGTGCCAGCAGCTTTGGACAGCGAAGCTCCTACGAGCAGTACTTC. This encodes CASSFGQRSSYEQYF.

This clonotype was detected ten times or more. CDR3 in amino acids: CASSSPRGAPYEQYF. The CDR3 DNA reads as TGTGCCAGCAGCTCACCAAGGGGGGCCCCCTACGAGCAGTACTTC. This sequence joins TRBV11-2 and TRBJ2-7; D tentatively reads TRBD1 or TRBD2 (6 bases each). Germline CDR1 SGHAT, CDR2 FQNNGV. V lost 4 bases and J 2 bases, leaving 15 bases between the germline ends. The CDR3 has 15 residues.

This rearrangement joins TRBV9 to TRBJ2-7; D is perhaps TRBD2 (5 bases). The CDR3 contains 12 residues. The germline V gene has CDR1 SGDLS and CDR2 YYNGEE. V was cut by 4 bases and J by 7 bases, with 12 bases left in between. In DNA form, the CDR3 reads TGTGCCAGCAGCCCCACCGAGGGTGAGCAGTACTTC. This encodes CASSPTEGEQYF.

This clonotype has at least ten counts. The CDR3 is CSASRQLGTEAFF. For the CDR3, the DNA is TGCAGTGCTAGTCGGCAGCTGGGCACTGAAGCTTTCTTT. V usage is TRBV20-1 and J usage is TRBJ1-1; D not resolved. CDR1 DFQATT and CDR2 SNEGSKA come from the germline V gene (reference sequence). The CDR3 contains 13 residues. The germline V and J ends were trimmed by 3 bases and 4 bases, with 12 bases remaining between them.

Relative to its sample, this clonotype is medium-sized. CDR3 in amino acids: CASSWGQGDAGELFF. DNA of the CDR3: TGTGCCAGCAGCTGGGGACAGGGGGATGCCGGGGAGCTGTTTTTT. V is TRBV7-3 and J is TRBJ2-2; 11 bases fit TRBD1. V gave up 4 bases and J gave up 6 bases; unmatched junction bases: 4. Per the germline V gene, CDR1 is SGHTA and CDR2 is FQGTGA. The CDR3 extends over 15 amino acids.

This clonotype has at least ten counts. This chain uses TRBV28 with TRBJ2-7, with 10 bases matching TRBD1. Germline values: CDR1 MDHEN, CDR2 SYDVKM. The CDR3 length is 13 residues. V trimming: 6 bases; J trimming: 6 bases; junction bases outside the gene matches: 5. Written as DNA, the CDR3 is TGTGCCAGCAGGAGACAGGGGGCAGGCGAGCAGTACTTC. The encoded protein is CASRRQGAGEQYF.

This chain connects TRBV10-3 to TRBJ2-3; 10 nucleotides align to TRBD1. CDR1 and CDR2 from the germline V gene are ENHRY and SYGVKD. The CDR3 is 14 amino acids. Trimming at V came to 9 bases and at J to 1 base, leaving 4 bases not matched to a gene. CDR3 in amino acids: CAIAGTGGTDTQYF. The CDR3 nucleotides are TGTGCCATAGCCGGGACAGGGGGCACAGATACGCAGTATTTT.

The table lists this clonotype with many counts. The chain employs TRBV20-1 and TRBJ2-1; possibly TRBD2 for D (6 bases). Germline lookup yields CDR1 DFQATT and CDR2 SNEGSKA (reference sequence). Trimming removed 0 bases from V and 9 bases from J, with 21 bases in between. The CDR3 has 16 amino acids. The DNA of the CDR3 is TGCAGTGCTAGAGATGGGAGACTAGTTTCTCGAACTGAGCAGTTCTTC. Encoded protein: CSARDGRLVSRTEQFF.

A remark on this clonotype: The junction differs from germline at one of its ends, possibly a read error. V gene TRBV7-7 combines with J gene TRBJ2-1; unclear D gene. There are 13 residues in the CDR3. Germline V gene data show CDR1 as SSHAT and CDR2 as FNYEAQ (reference sequence). The CDR3 is CASSLGYYNEQFF. In DNA form, the CDR3 reads TGTGCTAGCAGCTTGGGCTACTACAATGAGCAGTTCTTC.